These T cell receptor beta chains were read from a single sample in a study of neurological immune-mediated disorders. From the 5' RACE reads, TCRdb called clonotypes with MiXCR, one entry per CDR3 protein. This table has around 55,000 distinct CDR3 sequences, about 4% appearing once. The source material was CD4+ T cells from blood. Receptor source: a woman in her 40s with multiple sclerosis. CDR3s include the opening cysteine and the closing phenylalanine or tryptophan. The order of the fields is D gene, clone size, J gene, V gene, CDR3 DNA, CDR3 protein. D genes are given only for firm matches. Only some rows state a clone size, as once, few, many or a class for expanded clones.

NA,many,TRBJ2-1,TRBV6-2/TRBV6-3,TGTGCCAGCAGCGAGCGACTAGTCAATGAGCAGTTCTTC,CASSERLVNEQFF
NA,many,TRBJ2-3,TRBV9,TGTGCCAGCAGCGCCCGGTGGGGGGATACGCAGTATTTT,CASSARWGDTQYF
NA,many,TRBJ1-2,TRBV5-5,TGTGCCAGCACCCTACTCTCAGACAGGCTCGATGGCTACACCTTC,CASTLLSDRLDGYTF
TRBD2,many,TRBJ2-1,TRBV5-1,TGCGCCAGCAGCTTGGTTCAAAGCGGGGGGGCCAGTGAGCAGTTCTTC,CASSLVQSGGASEQFF
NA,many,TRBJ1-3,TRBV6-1,TGTGCCAGCAGATACACTTACTCTGGAAACACCATATATTTT,CASRYTYSGNTIYF
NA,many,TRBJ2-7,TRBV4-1,TGCGCCAGCAGCCAAGACGGACAGTATTACGAGCAGTACTTC,CASSQDGQYYEQYF
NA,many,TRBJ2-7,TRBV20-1,TGCAGTGCCGAGGGGACGTGGTACGAGCAGTACTTC,CSAEGTWYEQYF
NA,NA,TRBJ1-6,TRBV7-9,TGTGCCAGCAGCTACGTAAGAAGCTCCTATAATTCTACCCTCCACTTT,CASSYVRSSYNSTLHF
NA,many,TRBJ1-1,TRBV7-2,TGTGCCAGCAGCTTATCCAGAATCAACACTGAAGCTTTCTTT,CASSLSRINTEAFF
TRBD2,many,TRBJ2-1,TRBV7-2,TGTGCCAGCAGCTTAATAGCGGGAAACTACAATGAGCAGTTCTTC,CASSLIAGNYNEQFF
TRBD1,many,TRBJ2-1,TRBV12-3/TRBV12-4,TGTGCCAGCAGGTACCACAGGGGTGGATACAATGAGCAGTTCTTC,CASRYHRGGYNEQFF
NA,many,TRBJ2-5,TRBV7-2,TGTGCCAGCAGCTTAGCGGGGGTCCAAGAGACCCAGTACTTC,CASSLAGVQETQYF
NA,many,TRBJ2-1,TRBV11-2,TGTGCCAGCAGCTTACTAGACCTATACAATGAGCAGTTCTTC,CASSLLDLYNEQFF
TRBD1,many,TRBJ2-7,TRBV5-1,TGCGCCAGCAGCGGGGGCGCAGGGGGCGCCAGGCCCGAGCAGTACTTC,CASSGGAGGARPEQYF
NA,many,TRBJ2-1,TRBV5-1,TGCGCCAGCAGCTTGGCAGAGAGCTCCTACAATGAGCAGTTCTTC,CASSLAESSYNEQFF
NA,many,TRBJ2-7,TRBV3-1,TGTGCCAGCAGCCAAGATCAGGGCGAGCAGTACTTC,CASSQDQGEQYF
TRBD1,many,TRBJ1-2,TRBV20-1,TGCAGTGCCTCTCCTGTCTCCGGGACAGCTTATGGCTACACCTTC,CSASPVSGTAYGYTF
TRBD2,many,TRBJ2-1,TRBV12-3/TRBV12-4,TGTGCCAGCAGTTTTAGCGGGGGAGGTGATGAGCAGTTCTTC,CASSFSGGGDEQFF
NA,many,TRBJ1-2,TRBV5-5,TGTGCCAGCAGCTTGGAAGTGGGAGATGGCTACACCTTC,CASSLEVGDGYTF
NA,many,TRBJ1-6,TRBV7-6,TGTGCCAGCAGCTTAGTAGCGGGCGGGAATTCACCCCTCCACTTT,CASSLVAGGNSPLHF
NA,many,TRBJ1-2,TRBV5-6,TGTGCCAGCAGCCCCTTCAATGGACAGCCTCTCTATGGCTACACCTTC,CASSPFNGQPLYGYTF
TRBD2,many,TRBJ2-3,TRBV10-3,TGTGCCATGGGAGCGGGGGAGGGAGATACGCAGTATTTT,CAMGAGEGDTQYF
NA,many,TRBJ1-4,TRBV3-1,TGTGCCAGCAGCCAACAGGCAACTAATGAAAAACTGTTTTTT,CASSQQATNEKLFF
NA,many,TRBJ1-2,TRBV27,TGTGCCAGCAGATCCCTCAGGGCAGACTGGGCTAACTATGGCTACACCTTC,CASRSLRADWANYGYTF
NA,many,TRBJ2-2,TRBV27,TGTGCCAGCAGTTTTGGGAATCGACTAGTAAACACCGGGGAGCTGTTTTTT,CASSFGNRLVNTGELFF
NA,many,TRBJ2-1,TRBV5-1,TGCGCCAGCAGCTTGATTAGCATGGGGATCGATGAGCAGTTCTTC,CASSLISMGIDEQFF
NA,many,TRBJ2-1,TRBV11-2,TGTGCCAGCAGCTTAGGGGTCGATGAGCAGTTCTTC,CASSLGVDEQFF
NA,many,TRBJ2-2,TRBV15,TGTGCCACCAGCAAGTTGGGGCAGGACGGGGAGCTGTTTTTT,CATSKLGQDGELFF
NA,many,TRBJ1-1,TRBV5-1,TGCGCCAGCAGGGAGAACGCTGGTAACACTGAAGCTTTCTTT,CASRENAGNTEAFF
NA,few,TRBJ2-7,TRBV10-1,TGCGCCAGCAGTGAAATTAATGGGGGCGCCAGCTCCTACGAGCAGTACTTC,CASSEINGGASSYEQYF
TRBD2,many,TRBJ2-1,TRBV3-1,TGTGCCAGCAGCCCCCAGCTAGCGGTTTACAATGAGCAGTTCTTC,CASSPQLAVYNEQFF
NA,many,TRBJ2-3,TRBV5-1,TGCGCCAGCAGCACATCGGTAGGGGTCGGGATGGGGGATACGCAGTATTTT,CASSTSVGVGMGDTQYF
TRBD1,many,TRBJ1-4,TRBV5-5,TGTGCCAGCAGCCGGACAGGGATTAATGAAAAACTGTTTTTT,CASSRTGINEKLFF
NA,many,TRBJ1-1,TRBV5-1,TGCGCCAGCAGCTTGGCCGTCCGAGGAGGCACTGAAGCTTTCTTT,CASSLAVRGGTEAFF
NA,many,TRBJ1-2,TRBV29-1,TGCAGCGTCGCTGAGGGTAGGGATCGCTACACCTTC,CSVAEGRDRYTF
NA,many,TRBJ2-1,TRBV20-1,TGCAGTGCTAGAGAGTCTAGGCCCAATGAGCAGTTCTTC,CSARESRPNEQFF
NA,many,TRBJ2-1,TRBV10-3,TGTGCCATCAGGGCTAACGATGAGCAGTTCTTC,CAIRANDEQFF
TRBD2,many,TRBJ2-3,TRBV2,TGTGCCAGCAGTGCGACTCCCCAACTAGCGGGGGCCAGCACAGATACGCAGTATTTT,CASSATPQLAGASTDTQYF
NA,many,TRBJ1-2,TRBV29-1,TGCAGCGTTGTTGAGGTGCTCTATGGCTACACCTTC,CSVVEVLYGYTF
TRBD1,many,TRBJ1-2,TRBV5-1,TGCGCCAGCAGCTCCGGACAGGTCTGGGGCTACACCTTC,CASSSGQVWGYTF